These T cell receptor beta chains were read from a single sample in a study of cytomegalovirus exposure and HLA in healthy donors. TCRdb's table, derived via immunoSEQ multiplex PCR, lists solely in-frame clones and lacks some. The table records 60,000 to 75,000 clones, approximately 78% of them present only once. The sequencing input was PBMCs. Receptors were obtained from a man between 18 and 29 years old in good health and CMV-seropositive. Both conserved end residues are part of each CDR3. Each record gives: J gene, V gene, clone size, D gene, CDR3 DNA, CDR3 protein. The D gene is left open where the match is weak. Size is omitted from some rows. Given values are once, few, many or a class for expanded clones.

>TRBJ1-1|TRBV6-5|NA|NA
TGTGCCAGCAGTTCCAGGGAAACTGAAGCTTTCTTT
CASSSRETEAFF
>TRBJ2-7|TRBV18|NA|TRBD1
TGTGCCAGCTCACAGTGGGACAGGGAATACGAGCAGTACTTC
CASSQWDREYEQYF
>TRBJ1-1|TRBV5-1|NA|NA
TGCGCCAGCAGCTTAACAGAAAACACTGAAGCTTTCTTT
CASSLTENTEAFF
>TRBJ1-3|TRBV14|NA|NA
TGTGCCAGCAGCCAAGTGCGGAGTGGAAACACCATATATTTT
CASSQVRSGNTIYF
>TRBJ1-2|TRBV29-1|NA|TRBD1
TGCAGCGGATGGGACAGGGGAGGGGAGTATGGCTACACCTTC
CSGWDRGGEYGYTF
>TRBJ2-7|TRBV5-1|NA|NA
TGCGCCAGCAGCTTGGGGAACAGGGAGTACGAGCAGTACTTC
CASSLGNREYEQYF
>TRBJ1-4|TRBV9|NA|NA
TGTGCCAGCAGCTGGGGCATATCTAATGAAAAACTGTTTTTT
CASSWGISNEKLFF
>TRBJ1-1|TRBV4-1|NA|TRBD1
TGCGCCAGCAGCCAAGCACAGGGGACTGAAGCTTTCTTT
CASSQAQGTEAFF
>TRBJ1-5|TRBV9|once|TRBD1
TGTGCCAGCAGCGTGGGACAGGGGGCCCAGCCCCAGCATTTT
CASSVGQGAQPQHF
>TRBJ1-1|TRBV29-1|once|TRBD1
TGCAGCGTTTACCTGACAGGGACGGGTAAAGCTTTCTTT
CSVYLTGTGKAFF
>TRBJ2-1|TRBV28|NA|NA
TGTGCCAGCAGTTTGAGGGGGCGAAGGAATACACGGGAGCCAACCTACAATGAGCAGTTCTTC
CASSLRGRRNTREPTYNEQFF
>TRBJ2-1|TRBV15|NA|TRBD2
TGTGCCACCAGCAGAGCGTCTAGCGGGAATACCCAGTTCTTC
CATSRASSGNTQFF
>TRBJ1-4|TRBV6-6|NA|TRBD1
TGTGCCAGCAGACCGGACAGGGGGAGATCGGAAAAACTGTTTTTT
CASRPDRGRSEKLFF
>TRBJ2-3|TRBV4-2|NA|TRBD2
TGTGCCAGCAGCCAAGTAGCGGGCAGCACAGATACGCAGTATTTT
CASSQVAGSTDTQYF
>TRBJ2-3|TRBV30|NA|NA
TGTGCCTGGACCCCCGTCCCAGATACGCAGTATTTT
CAWTPVPDTQYF
>TRBJ2-4|TRBV14|NA|TRBD1
TGTGCCAGCAGCCAAGACGGGACAGGTGTTTATGTTCAGTACTTC
CASSQDGTGVYVQYF
>TRBJ1-1|TRBV2|NA|NA
TGTGCCAGCAGTGATGGCAGATTGAACACTGAAGCTTTCTTT
CASSDGRLNTEAFF
>TRBJ1-4|TRBV30|once|TRBD1
TGTGCCTGGAGTGTGGGACAGGGGGCCGGGGAAAAACTGTTTTTT
CAWSVGQGAGEKLFF
>TRBJ1-2|TRBV19|NA|NA
TGTGCCAGTAGTATAGATCTGGGCGGCTACACCTTC
CASSIDLGGYTF
>TRBJ2-3|TRBV28|once|NA
TGTGCCAGCAGTCCCTACACAGATACGCAGTATTTT
CASSPYTDTQYF
>TRBJ1-1|TRBV16|NA|NA
TGTGCCAGCAGCCAATCCCCCGGACAGTTTGAAGCTTTCTTT
CASSQSPGQFEAFF
>TRBJ2-1|TRBV7-3|NA|NA
TGTGCCAGCAGCTTAGCGGGGTTTGGGGATGAGCAGTTCTTC
CASSLAGFGDEQFF
>TRBJ2-2|TRBV30|NA|NA
TGTGCCTGGAGTGTAGTTGGAGGATCCGGGGAGCTGTTTTTT
CAWSVVGGSGELFF
>TRBJ1-5|TRBV18|few|NA
TGTGCCAGCTCACCACCAGGGGGACATCAGCCCCAGCATTTT
CASSPPGGHQPQHF
>TRBJ1-4|TRBV30|NA|TRBD1
TGTGCCTGGAGTACCAGACAGGGGCAGAATGAAAAACTGTTTTTT
CAWSTRQGQNEKLFF